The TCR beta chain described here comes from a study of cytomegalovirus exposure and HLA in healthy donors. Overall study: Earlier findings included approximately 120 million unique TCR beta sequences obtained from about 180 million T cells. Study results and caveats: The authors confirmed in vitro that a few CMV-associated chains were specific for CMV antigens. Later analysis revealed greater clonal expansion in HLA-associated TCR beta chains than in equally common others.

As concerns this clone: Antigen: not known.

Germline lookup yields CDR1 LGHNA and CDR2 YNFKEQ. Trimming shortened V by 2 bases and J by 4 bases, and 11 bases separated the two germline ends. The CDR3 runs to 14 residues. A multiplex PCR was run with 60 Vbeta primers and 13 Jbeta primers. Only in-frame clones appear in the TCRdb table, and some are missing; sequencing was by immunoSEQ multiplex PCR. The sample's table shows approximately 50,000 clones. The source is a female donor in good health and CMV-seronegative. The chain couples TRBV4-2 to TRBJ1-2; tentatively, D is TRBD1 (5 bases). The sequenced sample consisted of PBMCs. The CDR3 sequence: CASSQSVGAYGYTF. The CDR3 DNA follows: TGTGCCAGCAGCCAATCGGTAGGGGCCTATGGCTACACCTTC.